This T cell receptor beta chain was sequenced for a study of blood T cell repertoires in COVID-19. Only in-frame clones appear in the TCRdb table, and some are missing; sequencing was by immunoSEQ multiplex PCR. The sample has approximately 260,000 clones, about 89% seen once. Between the trimmed V and J ends, which lost 3 bases and 4 bases, there was a span of 13 bases. CDR3 length: 14 residues. Looked up from germline, CDR1 is SGHTS and CDR2 is YDEGEE. This clone was recorded only once. The specimen sequenced was PBMCs or T cells enriched from blood (not recorded which). This chain links TRBV5-8 with TRBJ2-5, with D uncertain. This TCR was recovered from a woman aged 18-35 years who had recovered from COVID-19. The CDR3 loop reads CASSSYGTSETQYF. The CDR3 bases are TGTGCCAGCAGCTCGTATGGTACTTCAGAGACCCAGTACTTC.